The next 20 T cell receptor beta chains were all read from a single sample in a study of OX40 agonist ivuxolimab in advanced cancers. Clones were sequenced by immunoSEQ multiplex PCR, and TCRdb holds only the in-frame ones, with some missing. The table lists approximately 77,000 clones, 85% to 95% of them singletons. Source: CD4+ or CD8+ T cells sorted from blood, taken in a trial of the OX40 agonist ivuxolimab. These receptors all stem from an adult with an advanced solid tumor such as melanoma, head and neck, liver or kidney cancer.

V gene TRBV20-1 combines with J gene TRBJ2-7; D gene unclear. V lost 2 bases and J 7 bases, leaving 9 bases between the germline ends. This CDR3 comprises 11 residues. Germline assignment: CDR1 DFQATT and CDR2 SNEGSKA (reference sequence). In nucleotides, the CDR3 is TGCAGTGCTAGATTAGCTGGGGAGCAGTACTTC. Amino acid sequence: CSARLAGEQYF.

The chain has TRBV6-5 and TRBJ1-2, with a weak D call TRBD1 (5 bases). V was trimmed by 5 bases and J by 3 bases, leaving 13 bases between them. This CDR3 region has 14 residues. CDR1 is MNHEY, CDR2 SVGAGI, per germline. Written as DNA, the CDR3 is TGTGCCAGCAGTGAAGACAGCCTCTACTATGGCTACACCTTC. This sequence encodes CASSEDSLYYGYTF.

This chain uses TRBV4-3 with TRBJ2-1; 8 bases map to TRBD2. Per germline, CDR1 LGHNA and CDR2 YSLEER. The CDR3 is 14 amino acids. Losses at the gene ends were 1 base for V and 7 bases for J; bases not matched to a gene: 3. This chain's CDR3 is CASSQGASGNEQFF. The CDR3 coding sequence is TGCGCCAGCAGCCAAGGAGCTAGCGGGAATGAGCAGTTCTTC.

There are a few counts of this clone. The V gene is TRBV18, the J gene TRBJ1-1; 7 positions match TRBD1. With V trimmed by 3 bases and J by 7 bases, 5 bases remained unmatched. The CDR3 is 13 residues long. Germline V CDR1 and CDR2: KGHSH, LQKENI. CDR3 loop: CASSPTRDSEAFF. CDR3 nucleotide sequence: TGTGCCAGCTCACCCACGAGGGACAGTGAAGCTTTCTTT. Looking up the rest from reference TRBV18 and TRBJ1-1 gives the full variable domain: NAGVMQNPRHLVRRRGQEARLRCSPMKGHSHVYWYRQLPEEGLKFMVYLQKENIIDESGMPKERFSAEFPKEGPSILRIQQVVRGDSAAYFCASSPTRDSEAFFGQGTRLTVV.

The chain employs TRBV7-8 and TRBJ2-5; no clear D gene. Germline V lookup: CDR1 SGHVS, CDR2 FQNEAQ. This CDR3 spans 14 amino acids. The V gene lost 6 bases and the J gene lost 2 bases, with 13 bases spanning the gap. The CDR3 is CASSVRDLQETQYF. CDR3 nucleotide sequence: TGTGCCAGCAGTGTAAGGGATTTGCAAGAGACCCAGTACTTC.

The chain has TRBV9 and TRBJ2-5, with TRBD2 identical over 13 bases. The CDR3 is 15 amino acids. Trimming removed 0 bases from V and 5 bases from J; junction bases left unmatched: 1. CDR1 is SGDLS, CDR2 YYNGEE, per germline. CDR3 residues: CASSVEGLAGETQYF. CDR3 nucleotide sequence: TGTGCCAGCAGCGTAGAGGGACTAGCGGGGGAGACCCAGTACTTC.

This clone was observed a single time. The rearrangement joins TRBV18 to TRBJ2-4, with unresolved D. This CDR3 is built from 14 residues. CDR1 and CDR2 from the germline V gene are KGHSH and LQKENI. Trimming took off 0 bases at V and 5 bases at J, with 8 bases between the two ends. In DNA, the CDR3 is TGTGCCAGCTCACCACCTCGAACAGAAAACATTCAGTACTTC. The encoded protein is CASSPPRTENIQYF. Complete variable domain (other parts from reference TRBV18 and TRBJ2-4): NAGVMQNPRHLVRRRGQEARLRCSPMKGHSHVYWYRQLPEEGLKFMVYLQKENIIDESGMPKERFSAEFPKEGPSILRIQQVVRGDSAAYFCASSPPRTENIQYFGAGTRLSVL.

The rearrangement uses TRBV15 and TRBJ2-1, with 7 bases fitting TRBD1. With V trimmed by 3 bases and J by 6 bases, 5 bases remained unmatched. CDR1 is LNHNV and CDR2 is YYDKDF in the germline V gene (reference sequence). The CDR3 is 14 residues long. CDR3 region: CATSSDRAGNEQFF. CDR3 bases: TGTGCCACCAGCAGTGACAGGGCCGGCAATGAGCAGTTCTTC.

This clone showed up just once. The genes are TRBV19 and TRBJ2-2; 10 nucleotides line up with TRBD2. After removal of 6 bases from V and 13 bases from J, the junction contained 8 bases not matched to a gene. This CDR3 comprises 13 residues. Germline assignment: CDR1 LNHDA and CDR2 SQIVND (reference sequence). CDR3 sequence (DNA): TGTGCCAGTAGGACGCTAGCGGGAGCCGCGCTGTTTTTT. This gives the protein CASRTLAGAALFF.

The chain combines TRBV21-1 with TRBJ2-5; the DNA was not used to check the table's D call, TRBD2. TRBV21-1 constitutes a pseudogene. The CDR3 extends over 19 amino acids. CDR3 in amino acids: CASSTPGGLAGGPCETQYF. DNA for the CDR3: TGTGCCAGCAGCACTCCAGGGGGACTAGCGGGAGGGCCGTGTGAGACCCAGTACTTC.

Here the CDR3 DNA reads TGCGCCAGCAGCCAAGACAGGGGGATTGAGCAGTTCTTC. Protein sequence: CASSQDRGIEQFF. The V gene is TRBV4-1, the J gene TRBJ2-1, with 7 bases matching TRBD1. The length of the CDR3 is 13 residues. CDR1 MGHRA and CDR2 YSYEKL come from the germline V gene. V dropped 0 bases and J dropped 9; count of bases not matched to a gene: 2.

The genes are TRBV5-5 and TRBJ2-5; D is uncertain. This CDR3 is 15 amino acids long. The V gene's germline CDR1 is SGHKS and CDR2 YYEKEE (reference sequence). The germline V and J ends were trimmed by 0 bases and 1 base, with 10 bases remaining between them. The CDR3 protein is CASSLAPAVQETQYF. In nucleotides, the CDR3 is TGTGCCAGCAGCTTGGCCCCGGCGGTCCAAGAGACCCAGTACTTC.

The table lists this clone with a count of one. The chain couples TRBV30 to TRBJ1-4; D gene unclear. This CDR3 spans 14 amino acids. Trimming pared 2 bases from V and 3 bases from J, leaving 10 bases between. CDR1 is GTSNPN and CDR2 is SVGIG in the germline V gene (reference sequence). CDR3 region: CAWSRMKANEKLFF. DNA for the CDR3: TGTGCCTGGAGTCGGATGAAGGCTAATGAAAAACTGTTTTTT.

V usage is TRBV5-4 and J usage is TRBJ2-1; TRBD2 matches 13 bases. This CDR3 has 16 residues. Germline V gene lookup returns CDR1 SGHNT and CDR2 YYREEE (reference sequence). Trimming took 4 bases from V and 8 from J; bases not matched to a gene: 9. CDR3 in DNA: TGTGCCAGCAGCGGATGGACTAGCGGGAGATCCTATGAGCAGTTCTTC. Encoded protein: CASSGWTSGRSYEQFF.

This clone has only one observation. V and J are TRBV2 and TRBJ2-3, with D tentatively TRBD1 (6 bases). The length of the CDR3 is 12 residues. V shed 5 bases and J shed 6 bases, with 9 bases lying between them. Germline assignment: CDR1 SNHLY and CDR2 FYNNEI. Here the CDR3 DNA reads TGTGCCAGCAGTTTGCAGGGGGATACGCAGTATTTT. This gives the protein CASSLQGDTQYF. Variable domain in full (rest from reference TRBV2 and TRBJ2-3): EPEVTQTPSHQVTQMGQEVILRCVPISNHLYFYWYRQILGQKVEFLVSFYNNEISEKSEIFDDQFSVERPDGSNFTLKIRSTKLEDSAMYFCASSLQGDTQYFGPGTRLTVL.

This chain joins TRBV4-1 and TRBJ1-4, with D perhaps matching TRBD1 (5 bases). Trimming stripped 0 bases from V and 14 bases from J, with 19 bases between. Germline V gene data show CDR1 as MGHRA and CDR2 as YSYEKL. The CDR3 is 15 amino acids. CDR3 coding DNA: TGCGCCAGCAGCCAAGAGGGGGAGGGCCTCGAACGTCTGTTTTTT. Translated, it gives CASSQEGEGLERLFF.

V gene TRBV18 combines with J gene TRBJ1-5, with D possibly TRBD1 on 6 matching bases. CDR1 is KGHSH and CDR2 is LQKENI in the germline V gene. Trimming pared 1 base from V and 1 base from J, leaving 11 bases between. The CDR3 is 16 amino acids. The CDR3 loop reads CASSPRNRVSNQPQHF. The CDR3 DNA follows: TGTGCCAGCTCACCACGGAACAGGGTGAGCAATCAGCCCCAGCATTTT.

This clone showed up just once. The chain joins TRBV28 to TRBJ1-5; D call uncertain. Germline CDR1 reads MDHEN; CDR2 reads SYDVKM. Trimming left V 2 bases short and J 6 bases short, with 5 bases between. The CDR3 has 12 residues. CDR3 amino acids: CASSLVLQPQHF. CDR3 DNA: TGTGCCAGCAGTTTAGTCCTTCAGCCCCAGCATTTT.

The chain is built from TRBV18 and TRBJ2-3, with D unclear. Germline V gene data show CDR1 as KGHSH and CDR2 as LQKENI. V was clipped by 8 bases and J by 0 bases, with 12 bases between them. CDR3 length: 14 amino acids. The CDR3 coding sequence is TGTGCCAGCGCCCCCTTGGGTAGCACAGATACGCAGTATTTT. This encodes CASAPLGSTDTQYF.

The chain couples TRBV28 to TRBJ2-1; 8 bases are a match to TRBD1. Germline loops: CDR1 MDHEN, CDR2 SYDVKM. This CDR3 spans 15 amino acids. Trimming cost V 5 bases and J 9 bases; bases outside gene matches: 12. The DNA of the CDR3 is TGTGCCAGCAGTCCAGGGACAGGCCCTTATAGTGAGCAGTTCTTC. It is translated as CASSPGTGPYSEQFF.